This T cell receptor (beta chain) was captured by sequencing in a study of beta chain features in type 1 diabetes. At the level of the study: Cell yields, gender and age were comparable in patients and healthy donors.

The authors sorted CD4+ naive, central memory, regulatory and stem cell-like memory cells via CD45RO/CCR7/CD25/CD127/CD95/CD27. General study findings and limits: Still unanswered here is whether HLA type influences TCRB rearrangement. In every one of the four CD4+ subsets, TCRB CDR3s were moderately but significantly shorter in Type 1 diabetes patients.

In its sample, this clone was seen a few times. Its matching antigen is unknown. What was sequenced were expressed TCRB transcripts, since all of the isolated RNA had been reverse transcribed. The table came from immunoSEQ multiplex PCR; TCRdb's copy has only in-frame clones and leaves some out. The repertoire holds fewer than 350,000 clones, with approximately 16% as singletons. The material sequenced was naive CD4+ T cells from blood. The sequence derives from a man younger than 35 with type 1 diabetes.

CDR3 DNA: TGTGCCAGCAGTTCAATAGCGGCTTCCTACGAGCAGTACTTC. Protein product: CASSSIAASYEQYF. V is TRBV6-6 and J is TRBJ2-7; D possibly corresponds to TRBD2 (6 bases). CDR1 and CDR2 (germline): MNHNY, SVGAGI (reference sequence). V lost 4 bases and J 1 base, leaving 11 bases between the germline ends. This CDR3 has 14 amino acids.